The source of this T cell receptor (beta chain) is a study of CD8 T cells in ankylosing spondylitis. The study's findings and limits: Some of the motif variants had earlier been found in reactive arthritis patients' fluid and blood.

This clonotype has ten or more counts. Its antigen is not known. V was trimmed by 5 bases and J by 5 bases, leaving 19 bases between them. Germline V gene lookup returns CDR1 SGHRS and CDR2 YFSETQ. The CDR3 is 15 residues long. TCRdb called the 5' RACE reads again in MiXCR, with one record for every CDR3 protein. This sample has approximately 150,000 distinct CDR3 sequences, with around a third found just once. The sample taken for sequencing was synovial fluid, either unsorted or a sorted T cell fraction (not recorded which). This chain links TRBV5-1 with TRBJ2-5; the D gene is possibly TRBD2 (6 bases). This TCR came from a male donor with ankylosing spondylitis. DNA for the CDR3: TGCGCCAGCAGTTCCGGGACTGTCTGGGGGGAGACCCAGTACTTC. Amino acids: CASSSGTVWGETQYF. Filled out from reference TRBV5-1 and TRBJ2-5, the complete variable domain reads KAGVTQTPRYLIKTRGQQVTLSCSPISGHRSVSWYQQTPGQGLQFLFEYFSETQRNKGNFPGRFSGRQFSNSRSEMNVSTLELGDSALYLCASSSGTVWGETQYFGPGTRLLVL.